The 24 T cell receptor beta chains listed next were all sequenced from one sample in a study of blood T cell repertoires in COVID-19. Sequencing used immunoSEQ multiplex PCR; TCRdb keeps in-frame clones, though not all of them. This sample has nearly 200,000 clones, with 89% found just once. The sample taken for sequencing was PBMCs or T cells enriched from blood (not recorded which). Receptor source: a woman aged 18-29 years who had recovered from COVID-19.

The rearrangement links TRBV5-4 to TRBJ1-2, with D possibly being TRBD1 (6 bases). The CDR3 is made up of 12 amino acids. Germline lookup yields CDR1 SGHNT and CDR2 YYREEE (reference sequence). V lost 5 bases and J lost 4, with 9 bases in between. CDR3 in DNA: TGTGCCAGCAGGGACAGCACCTATGGCTACACCTTC. Residues: CASRDSTYGYTF.

V and J are TRBV30 and TRBJ2-3, with a tentative D call TRBD1 (5 bases). Germline CDR1 is GTSNPN and CDR2 is SVGIG (reference sequence). V lost 0 bases and J lost 6, with 10 bases in between. This CDR3 has 13 residues. This chain's CDR3 is CAWSVWWGDTQYF. CDR3 coding DNA: TGTGCCTGGAGTGTATGGTGGGGCGATACGCAGTATTTT.

The J gene is TRBJ2-5, the V gene TRBV21-1; the table assigns TRBD1, which was not confirmed against the DNA. TRBV21-1 is shown as a pseudogene. This CDR3 spans 17 amino acids. DNA of the CDR3: TGTGCCAGCAGCACAAAAGGTACAGGGCGCGGCAACTATGCCCAGTACTTC. This encodes CASSTKGTGRGNYAQYF.

This chain links TRBV6-4 with TRBJ1-1, with D unclear. The V end was cut by 3 bases, the J end by 1 base, with 6 bases between. This CDR3 has 13 amino acids. The germline gives CDR1 MRHNA, CDR2 SNTAGT. CDR3 nucleotide sequence: TGTGCCAGCAGTGAAGCAAGGAACACTGAAGCTTTCTTT. This gives the protein CASSEARNTEAFF.

The rearrangement uses TRBV12-3 or TRBV12-4 and TRBJ1-4; tentatively, D is TRBD1 (6 bases). This CDR3 contains 13 residues. V was cut by 3 bases and J by 11 bases, with 13 bases left in between. In nucleotides, the CDR3 is TGTGCCAGCAGTTTCCAGACAGGTGGGAAACTGTTTTTT. It yields the protein CASSFQTGGKLFF.

The chain couples TRBV3-1 (or the pseudogene TRBV3-2) to TRBJ2-1; no clear D gene. Trimming took off 0 bases at V and 0 bases at J, with 9 bases between the two ends. Per the germline V gene, CDR1 is LGHDT and CDR2 is YNNKEL (reference sequence). There are 16 residues in the CDR3. In DNA form, the CDR3 reads TGTGCCAGCAGCCAAGATAACCCGAGCTCCTACAATGAGCAGTTCTTC. Amino acid sequence: CASSQDNPSSYNEQFF.

CDR3 loop: CASSFRVLNPNYGYTF. Written as DNA, the CDR3 is TGTGCCAGCAGCTTTCGAGTATTAAACCCCAACTATGGCTACACCTTC. V usage is TRBV5-4 and J usage is TRBJ1-2; D gene unclear. This CDR3 contains 16 residues. Deletions cut 2 bases from V and 2 bases from J, with 16 bases between. Looked up from germline, CDR1 is SGHNT and CDR2 is YYREEE (reference sequence).

The chain combines TRBV29-1 with TRBJ2-1, with 14 nucleotides matching TRBD2. The V gene end was trimmed by 1 base and the J gene end by 0 bases; junction bases not matched to a gene: 11. The CDR3 is 20 residues long. Per the germline V gene, CDR1 is SQVTM and CDR2 is ANQGSEA. CDR3 sequence reads: CSVEVGGTSGRMSSYNEQFF. The CDR3 DNA follows: TGCAGCGTTGAAGTAGGGGGGACTAGCGGGAGAATGAGCTCCTACAATGAGCAGTTCTTC.

The V call is TRBV29-1, the J call TRBJ2-7, with 7 bases matching TRBD2. The CDR3 is made up of 13 amino acids. The trim removed 4 bases at V and 1 base at J, leaving 4 bases unmatched. Per germline, CDR1 SQVTM and CDR2 ANQGSEA. The CDR3 DNA follows: TGCAGCGTTGTAGGGGAGGGATCCTACGAGCAGTACTTC. This sequence encodes CSVVGEGSYEQYF.

The rearrangement joins TRBV30 to TRBJ1-5; D not resolved. V lost 8 bases and J 5 bases, leaving 7 bases between the germline ends. Germline V lookup: CDR1 GTSNPN, CDR2 SVGIG (reference sequence). CDR3 length equals 10 residues. The CDR3 loop reads CADGDQPQHF. CDR3 coding DNA: TGTGCCGACGGGGATCAGCCCCAGCATTTT. Combining the CDR3 with reference TRBV30 and TRBJ1-5 gives the whole variable domain SQTIHQWPATLVQPVGSPLSLECTVEGTSNPNLYWYRQAAGRGLQLLFYSVGIGQISSEVPQNLSASRPQDRQFILSSKKLLLSDSGFYLCADGDQPQHFGDGTRLSIL.

This chain's CDR3 is CASSEGLAGAGDEQFF. CDR3 nucleotide sequence: TGTGCCAGCAGTGAGGGACTAGCGGGGGCCGGGGATGAGCAGTTCTTC. The rearrangement links TRBV6-1 to TRBJ2-1, with 14 bases aligning to TRBD2. CDR1 and CDR2 from the germline V gene are MNHNS and SASEGT. The V gene end was trimmed by 3 bases and the J gene end by 8 bases; junction bases not matched to a gene: 6. CDR3 length: 16 residues.

In DNA form, the CDR3 reads TGCAGCGCTAATTCGGGGACCGGGGAGCTGTTTTTT. Encoded protein: CSANSGTGELFF. The rearrangement uses TRBV29-1 and TRBJ2-2, with D possibly being TRBD2 (5 bases). The CDR3 extends over 12 amino acids. Trimming pared 7 bases from V and 5 bases from J, leaving 11 bases between. The V gene's germline CDR1 is SQVTM and CDR2 ANQGSEA.

This chain connects TRBV27 to TRBJ2-1; the match to TRBD2 covers 9 bases. Germline CDR1 reads MNHEY; CDR2 reads SMNVEV (reference sequence). The trim removed 6 bases at V and 9 bases at J, leaving 6 bases unmatched. The CDR3 extends over 13 amino acids. CDR3 loop: CASRPLAGAEQFF. The CDR3 nucleotides read TGTGCCAGCAGGCCATTAGCGGGGGCTGAGCAGTTCTTC.

The chain carries TRBV28 and TRBJ2-7, with 9 bases fitting TRBD2. There are 14 residues in the CDR3. With 9 bases clipped from V and 4 bases from J, the junction kept 10 bases outside the gene matches. Germline V CDR1 and CDR2: MDHEN, SYDVKM. CDR3 loop: CASECGGGLYEQYF. CDR3 nucleotides: TGTGCCAGTGAGTGCGGGGGGGGCCTATACGAGCAGTACTTC. The variable domain in full, with the rest retrieved from reference TRBV28 and TRBJ2-7, is DVKVTQSSRYLVKRTGEKVFLECVQDMDHENMFWYRQDPGLGLRLIYFSYDVKMKEKGDIPEGYSVSREKKERFSLILESASTNQTSMYLCASECGGGLYEQYFGPGTRLTVT.

This sequence joins TRBV24-1 and TRBJ2-6, with TRBD1 as a possible D gene (5 bases). Per the germline V gene, CDR1 is KGHDR and CDR2 is SFDVKD. This CDR3 comprises 13 residues. Trimming stripped 5 bases from V and 4 bases from J, with 5 bases between. CDR3 DNA sequence: TGTGCCACCAGTGGACAGGGGGCCAACGTCCTGACTTTC. This gives the protein CATSGQGANVLTF.

The rearrangement links TRBV19 to TRBJ1-1; tentative D call: TRBD1 (6 bases). The V gene lost 7 bases and the J gene lost 1 base, with 10 bases spanning the gap. CDR1 LNHDA and CDR2 SQIVND come from the germline V gene (reference sequence). The CDR3 totals 13 residues. CDR3 amino acids: CASNLQGNTEAFF. In nucleotides, the CDR3 is TGTGCCAGTAACCTACAGGGGAACACTGAAGCTTTCTTT.

This rearrangement joins TRBV7-3 to TRBJ1-1, with D possibly TRBD1 on 6 matching bases. Germline loops: CDR1 SGHTA, CDR2 FQGTGA. V lost 3 bases and J lost 1, with 12 bases in between. This CDR3 spans 15 amino acids. CDR3 DNA: TGTGCCAGCAGCTTTACAGGGAACGGGAACACTGAAGCTTTCTTT. Amino acid sequence: CASSFTGNGNTEAFF.

This clone was recorded once. The chain is built from TRBV4-1 and TRBJ2-7, with D perhaps TRBD1 (6 bases). Germline V gene sequence: CDR1 MGHRA, CDR2 YSYEKL. This CDR3 is 13 amino acids long. The V and J ends lost 2 bases and 4 bases respectively, with 9 bases between them. The CDR3 nucleotides are TGCGCCAGCAGCCAACGACAGGTTTACGAGCAGTACTTC. Protein product: CASSQRQVYEQYF.

This clone is a singleton in its sample. J is TRBJ1-5 and V is TRBV4-1; D call uncertain. V lost 4 bases and J lost 0, with 10 bases in between. This CDR3 region has 15 residues. Germline CDR1 is MGHRA and CDR2 is YSYEKL. This CDR3 reads CASSPPGYSNQPQHF. The CDR3 DNA reads TGCGCCAGCAGCCCCCCCGGTTATAGCAATCAGCCCCAGCATTTT.

As regards this clone: This may come from a read error, since a much larger clone is one base off. This sequence joins TRBV13 and TRBJ1-1; no clear D gene. CDR1 and CDR2 (germline): PRHDT, FYEKMQ (reference sequence). The CDR3 has 13 amino acids. Trimming took off 1 base at V and 1 base at J, with 4 bases between the two ends. The CDR3 sequence: CASSLDRNTEAFF. The CDR3 region has the DNA TGTGCCAGCAGCTTAGACAGGAACACTGAAGCTTTCTTT.

The gene calls are TRBV6-5 and TRBJ2-2; 7 nucleotides agree with TRBD2. CDR1 is MNHEY, CDR2 SVGAGI, per germline. CDR3 length equals 13 residues. Trimming took 2 bases from V and 6 from J; bases not matched to a gene: 0. The CDR3 sequence is CASSYAGAGELFF. The CDR3 nucleotides are TGTGCCAGCAGTTACGCGGGGGCCGGGGAGCTGTTTTTT.

V usage is TRBV13 and J usage is TRBJ1-1, with D perhaps matching TRBD1 (6 bases). The germline V gene has CDR1 PRHDT and CDR2 FYEKMQ (reference sequence). Trimming pared 5 bases from V and 11 bases from J, leaving 15 bases between. This CDR3 contains 12 residues. CDR3 DNA sequence: TGTGCCAGCAGCATCGACAGGAGTCATGCTTTCTTT. Translated, it gives CASSIDRSHAFF. Filled out from reference TRBV13 and TRBJ1-1, the complete variable domain reads AAGVIQSPRHLIKEKRETATLKCYPIPRHDTVYWYQQGPGQDPQFLISFYEKMQSDKGSIPDRFSAQQFSDYHSELNMSSLELGDSALYFCASSIDRSHAFFGQGTRLTVV.

This chain uses TRBV4-2 with TRBJ1-5; 9 positions agree with TRBD1. The V gene's germline CDR1 is LGHNA and CDR2 YNFKEQ. The CDR3 loop spans 16 amino acids. V shed 0 bases, J shed 2 bases, and the junction held 2 bases outside the gene matches. Here the CDR3 DNA reads TGTGCCAGCAGCCAAGAACAGGGGGCTGGCAATCAGCCCCAGCATTTT. This encodes CASSQEQGAGNQPQHF.

V gene TRBV7-9 combines with J gene TRBJ2-7; the D gene is possibly TRBD1 (6 bases). Trimming took off 6 bases at V and 3 bases at J, with 15 bases between the two ends. CDR3 length: 14 amino acids. Germline V CDR1 and CDR2: SEHNR, FQNEAQ (reference sequence). The CDR3 loop reads CASRGFATGYEQYF. Written as DNA, the CDR3 is TGTGCCAGCAGGGGTTTCGCGACAGGCTACGAGCAGTACTTC.